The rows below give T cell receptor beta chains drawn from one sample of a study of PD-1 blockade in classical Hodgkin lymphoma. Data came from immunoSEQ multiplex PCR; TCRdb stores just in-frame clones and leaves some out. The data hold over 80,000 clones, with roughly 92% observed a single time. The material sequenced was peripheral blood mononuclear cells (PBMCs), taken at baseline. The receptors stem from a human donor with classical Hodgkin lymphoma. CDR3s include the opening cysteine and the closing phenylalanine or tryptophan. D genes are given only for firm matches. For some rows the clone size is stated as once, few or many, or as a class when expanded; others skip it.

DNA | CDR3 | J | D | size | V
TGTGCCAGCAGCGCGCGTTACAATGAGCAGTTCTTC | CASSARYNEQFF | TRBJ2-1 | - | - | TRBV27
TGTGCCAGCAGTCTTGGACAGGGGTCGAGCACTGAAGCTTTCTTT | CASSLGQGSSTEAFF | TRBJ1-1 | TRBD1 | - | TRBV25-1
TGTGCCAGCAGCCAAGGGGCGGGCCACAGCACAGATACGCAGTATTTT | CASSQGAGHSTDTQYF | TRBJ2-3 | - | once | TRBV4-2
TGTGCCAGCAGTGCTATGGAACCGGACAGGTCGTGGAATTCACCCCTCCACTTT | CASSAMEPDRSWNSPLHF | TRBJ1-6 | TRBD1 | - | TRBV6-1
TGTGCCAGCTGCCGGCGACGGCCAGATACGCAGTATTTT | CASCRRRPDTQYF | TRBJ2-3 | - | - | TRBV28
TGTGCCAGTAGCCGTGACAGGGGGCGATTGAACACTGAAGCTTTCTTT | CASSRDRGRLNTEAFF | TRBJ1-1 | TRBD1 | - | TRBV19
TGTGCCAGCGGGGCAGCCAATAAAAATGAGCAGTTCTTC | CASGAANKNEQFF | TRBJ2-1 | - | few | TRBV27
TGTGCCAGCAGCCACGGGACAGGGGATATCCTCTATGGCTACACCTTC | CASSHGTGDILYGYTF | TRBJ1-2 | TRBD1 | once | TRBV4-2
TGTGCCAGCAGCGTCGAGGGCCAATGGAATGAGCAGTTCTTC | CASSVEGQWNEQFF | TRBJ2-1 | - | - | TRBV9
TGTGCCAGCTTCGGAGTTCCCCTCGGGGTAGATACGCAGTATTTT | CASFGVPLGVDTQYF | TRBJ2-3 | - | - | TRBV27
TGTGCCAGCACCGGACAGGGGGCAACTAATGAAAAACTGTTTTTT | CASTGQGATNEKLFF | TRBJ1-4 | TRBD1 | once | TRBV5-5